The clone carrying this T cell receptor (beta chain) is deemed medium-sized. These data belong to a study of CDR3 diversity in severe acne. TCRdb redid the calling of the PCR reads with MiXCR, one entry per CDR3 protein. Of almost 85,000 distinct CDR3 sequences listed, around 53% were seen once; the top ten hold 13% to 15%. The TCR sequence derives from a male donor in good health, without acne. Sequencing was done on a sample of blood.

CDR3 amino acids: CSPWGQGSDTEAFF. The CDR3 DNA follows: TGCAGTCCATGGGGACAGGGATCCGATACTGAAGCTTTCTTT. This chain links TRBV20-1 with TRBJ1-1, with 9 bases identical to TRBD1. The CDR3 contains 14 residues. Germline CDR1 and CDR2: DFQATT and SNEGSKA (reference sequence). Trimming took 8 bases from V and 5 from J; bases not matched to a gene: 12.